The 30 T cell receptor beta chains below were found in one sample sequenced in a study of Tregs in tolerant kidney transplant recipients (dated by TCRdb to between 2019 and 2020). The method behind the library was the immunoSEQ multiplex PCR assay. TCRdb carries this immuneACCESS record with in-frame sequences only. Its versions omit some clonotypes, under half of them owing to an unresolved V gene in the studies checked, with the rest unexplained. The sample yields tens of thousands of clones; approximately 89% were counted once. The ten largest clones take up 3.8% of the sample. Per the publication, the time point label means: 6 months after combined kidney and bone marrow transplant. The transplants used related donors with nonmyeloablative bone marrow transplantation, and mixed chimerism in the human trials was transient. This material consisted of CD4+ T cells from blood (PBMCs), taken 6 months after the transplant. The receptors here all came from a human patient who received a combined kidney and bone marrow transplant. Post transplant, some T cells may arise from the graft donor.

This clone was seen once. V usage is TRBV7-3 and J usage is TRBJ2-7; D is perhaps TRBD1 (5 bases). Deletions cut 5 bases from V and 7 bases from J, with 18 bases between. From germline, CDR1 is SGHTA and CDR2 FQGTGA. The CDR3 is 14 residues long. The CDR3 is CASSPDPGKREQYF. CDR3 DNA sequence: TGTGCCAGCAGCCCAGACCCAGGGAAAAGGGAGCAGTACTTC.

This clone was seen only a few times. V gene TRBV5-1 combines with J gene TRBJ1-3; 7 positions match TRBD1. V lost 0 bases, J lost 3 bases, and 6 bases stayed unmatched. This CDR3 has 16 residues. The germline CDR1 and CDR2 sequences are SGHRS and YFSETQ. The CDR3 coding sequence is TGCGCCAGCAGCTTGGGACAGGGACTTCGTGGAAACACCATATATTTT. Residues: CASSLGQGLRGNTIYF.

V and J are TRBV6-5 and TRBJ2-3; D perhaps matches TRBD1 (6 bases). The CDR3 sequence is 16 residues long. V shed 4 bases and J shed 2 bases, with 16 bases lying between them. Germline V gene lookup returns CDR1 MNHEY and CDR2 SVGAGI. The CDR3 DNA follows: TGTGCCAGCAGTTCGCGCCGGGACATCTACACAGATACGCAGTATTTT. It yields the protein CASSSRRDIYTDTQYF.

The chain carries TRBV5-1 and TRBJ1-2, with a tentative D call TRBD1 (6 bases). The CDR3 runs to 13 residues. Germline V lookup: CDR1 SGHRS, CDR2 YFSETQ. Between the trimmed V and J ends, which lost 8 bases and 4 bases, there was a span of 15 bases. CDR3 protein: CASGLAGAYGYTF. CDR3 bases: TGCGCCAGTGGATTGGCAGGGGCCTATGGCTACACCTTC.

The chain links TRBV7-2 to TRBJ1-1; a possible D gene is TRBD1 (6 bases). Trimming cost V 1 base and J 5 bases, with 14 bases left between them. This CDR3 is 15 amino acids long. CDR1 and CDR2 (germline): SGHTA, FQGNSA. CDR3 sequence (DNA): TGTGCCAGCAGCTTAGAGGGGGGGCGCGAGACTGAAGCTTTCTTT. This encodes CASSLEGGRETEAFF.

The rearrangement uses TRBV21-1 and TRBJ1-3; the tabulated D call, TRBD1, remains unverified against the DNA. TRBV21-1 is flagged as a pseudogene. This CDR3 is built from 18 residues. The CDR3: CASSKGSEGDCSGNTIYF. The DNA of the CDR3 is TGTGCCAGCAGCAAAGGGTCGGAAGGGGATTGCTCTGGAAACACCATATATTTT.

V usage is TRBV6-5 and J usage is TRBJ2-5; 8 bases are shared with TRBD1. Germline V gene lookup returns CDR1 MNHEY and CDR2 SVGAGI. CDR3 length: 13 residues. V was pared by 6 bases and J by 5 bases, with 5 bases of the junction left unmatched. CDR3 sequence: CASRRQGLETQYF. The CDR3 DNA reads TGTGCCAGCAGGCGACAGGGGTTGGAGACCCAGTACTTC.

This chain uses TRBV4-3 with TRBJ2-2, with no clear D. The CDR3 totals 13 residues. V was clipped by 1 base and J by 5 bases, with 5 bases between them. Germline assignment: CDR1 LGHNA and CDR2 YSLEER. CDR3 region: CASSQVITGELFF. DNA for the CDR3: TGCGCCAGCAGCCAAGTAATTACCGGGGAGCTGTTTTTT.

This clone was seen just once. This chain uses TRBV7-6 with TRBJ2-1, with 11 bases lining up with TRBD2. The germline V gene encodes CDR1 SGHVS and CDR2 FNYEAQ. With 2 bases clipped from V and 4 bases from J, the junction kept 4 bases outside the gene matches. The CDR3 extends over 16 amino acids. The CDR3 DNA is TGTGCCAGCAGCTTATATCCTAGCGGGAGGTACAATGAGCAGTTCTTC. Translated: CASSLYPSGRYNEQFF. The whole variable domain, filled in from reference TRBV7-6 and TRBJ2-1, reads GAGVSQSPRYKVTKRGQDVALRCDPISGHVSLYWYRQALGQGPEFLTYFNYEAQQDKSGLPNDRFSAERPEGSISTLTIQRTEQRDSAMYRCASSLYPSGRYNEQFFGPGTRLTVL.

The chain carries TRBV7-8 and TRBJ2-1; perhaps TRBD1 as D (5 bases). V lost 1 base and J 7 bases, leaving 14 bases between the germline ends. There are 15 residues in the CDR3. From germline, CDR1 is SGHVS and CDR2 FQNEAQ. The CDR3, as DNA: TGTGCCAGCAGCTTAGAGCCTACAGGAGTAAATGAGCAGTTCTTC. This codes for CASSLEPTGVNEQFF.

This clone has only a few counts. The V gene is TRBV6-6, the J gene TRBJ1-3; unclear D gene. Per germline, CDR1 MNHNY and CDR2 SVGAGI (reference sequence). Between the trimmed V and J ends, which lost 2 bases and 4 bases, there was a span of 9 bases. The CDR3 runs to 14 residues. CDR3 region: CASSYGGSGNTIYF. CDR3 coding DNA: TGTGCCAGCAGTTACGGAGGGTCGGGAAACACCATATATTTT.

The rearrangement joins TRBV5-1 to TRBJ2-3, with D possibly being TRBD2 (6 bases). CDR3 size: 13 residues. V shed 5 bases and J shed 8 bases, with 15 bases lying between them. CDR1 and CDR2 (germline): SGHRS, YFSETQ. The DNA for the CDR3 is TGCGCCAGCAGGTCCATAGCGGAGAGTACGCAGTATTTT. Its translation is CASRSIAESTQYF.

This chain joins TRBV7-8 and TRBJ2-5, with D unclear. Gene TRBJ2-7 matches the end of the DNA better, so the J call may be wrong. CDR1 and CDR2 (germline): SGHVS, FQNEAQ. The CDR3 is made up of 13 amino acids. The DNA for the CDR3 is TGTGCCAGCAGCTTAGGCGAGTCCTACGAGCAGTACTTC. It is translated as CASSLGESYEQYF.

The chain joins TRBV9 to TRBJ2-1; 11 bases are a match to TRBD2. The CDR3 is 17 residues long. CDR1 is SGDLS and CDR2 is YYNGEE in the germline V gene. The V gene end was trimmed by 1 base and the J gene end by 5 bases; junction bases not matched to a gene: 8. The chain's CDR3 is CASSVSRTSGRNNEQFF. The DNA of the CDR3 is TGTGCCAGCAGCGTAAGCAGGACTAGCGGGCGAAACAATGAGCAGTTCTTC.

J is TRBJ2-3 and V is TRBV10-3, with 8 bases aligning to TRBD1. V lost 8 bases to trimming and J lost 5 bases; unmatched junction nucleotides: 12. CDR3 size: 15 residues. Germline values: CDR1 ENHRY, CDR2 SYGVKD. CDR3 loop: CAIGSRGRLGDTQYF. For the CDR3, the DNA is TGTGCCATCGGGAGCAGGGGGCGCCTGGGAGATACGCAGTATTTT.

This clone has only a few counts. V and J are TRBV4-3 and TRBJ2-1; 7 bases match TRBD2. CDR1 and CDR2 from the germline V gene are LGHNA and YSLEER. There are 16 residues in the CDR3. V dropped 0 bases and J dropped 8; count of bases not matched to a gene: 10. The CDR3 reads CASSQEASGAGYEQFF. The CDR3 DNA sequence: TGCGCCAGCAGCCAAGAGGCTAGCGGAGCTGGGTATGAGCAGTTCTTC.

The V gene is TRBV19, the J gene TRBJ1-2; TRBD1 aligns across 9 bases. Trimming removed 7 bases from V and 5 bases from J; junction bases left unmatched: 5. The CDR3 loop spans 13 amino acids. Germline V gives CDR1 LNHDA, CDR2 SQIVND (reference sequence). CDR3 DNA sequence: TGTGCCAGTACCATCGGACAGGGGTATGGCTACACCTTC. This codes for CASTIGQGYGYTF.

This clone was detected only a few times. This chain joins TRBV19 and TRBJ1-2; TRBD1 aligns across 9 bases. The CDR3 length is 13 residues. Trimming cost V 7 bases and J 4 bases; bases outside gene matches: 4. From germline, CDR1 is LNHDA and CDR2 SQIVND (reference sequence). The DNA of the CDR3 is TGTGCCAGTAAAGGGACAGGGCGCTATGGCTACACCTTC. Its protein is CASKGTGRYGYTF. The full variable domain, with the rest looked up from reference TRBV19 and TRBJ1-2, is DGGITQSPKYLFRKEGQNVTLSCEQNLNHDAMYWYRQDPGQGLRLIYYSQIVNDFQKGDIAEGYSVSREKKESFPLTVTSAQKNPTAFYLCASKGTGRYGYTFGSGTRLTVV.

The J gene is TRBJ1-2, the V gene TRBV11-2; the D gene is possibly TRBD1 (5 bases). With 5 bases removed from V and 2 bases from J, the gap between germline ends came to 9 bases. The germline V gene has CDR1 SGHAT and CDR2 FQNNGV. This CDR3 has 13 residues. In DNA form, the CDR3 reads TGTGCCAGCAGCCGCCAGGGAAACTATGGCTACACCTTC. This codes for CASSRQGNYGYTF.

This chain connects TRBV9 to TRBJ1-2; 8 nucleotides line up with TRBD1. V lost 0 bases and J lost 6; bases outside the gene matches: 4. The germline CDR1 and CDR2 sequences are SGDLS and YYNGEE. There are 14 residues in the CDR3. The CDR3 DNA sequence: TGTGCCAGCAGCGTAGGGGGACAGGATAATGGCTACACCTTC. As protein: CASSVGGQDNGYTF. The variable domain in full, completed from reference TRBV9 and TRBJ1-2, reads DSGVTQTPKHLITATGQRVTLRCSPRSGDLSVYWYQQSLDQGLQFLIQYYNGEERAKGNILERFSAQQFPDLHSELNLSSLELGDSALYFCASSVGGQDNGYTFGSGTRLTVV.

The chain recombines TRBV19 with TRBJ2-1; D gene unclear. The V gene lost 3 bases and the J gene lost 3 bases, with 12 bases spanning the gap. Germline V gives CDR1 LNHDA, CDR2 SQIVND (reference sequence). The CDR3 is 15 amino acids. CDR3 protein: CASSMGLVGYNEQFF. For the CDR3, the DNA is TGTGCCAGTAGTATGGGCCTTGTAGGCTACAATGAGCAGTTCTTC.

This chain joins TRBV19 and TRBJ1-5, with D possibly TRBD1 on 5 matching bases. Germline values: CDR1 LNHDA, CDR2 SQIVND (reference sequence). The CDR3 is 15 amino acids. The V gene lost 5 bases and the J gene lost 7 bases, with 18 bases spanning the gap. The CDR3 DNA follows: TGTGCCAGTAGTCCCCGGGAGGGGAGAAGACAGCCCCAGCATTTT. As protein: CASSPREGRRQPQHF. The whole variable domain, filled in from reference TRBV19 and TRBJ1-5, reads DGGITQSPKYLFRKEGQNVTLSCEQNLNHDAMYWYRQDPGQGLRLIYYSQIVNDFQKGDIAEGYSVSREKKESFPLTVTSAQKNPTAFYLCASSPREGRRQPQHFGDGTRLSIL.

This chain uses TRBV4-3 with TRBJ1-3; D is unresolved. CDR1 LGHNA and CDR2 YSLEER come from the germline V gene. The CDR3 is 17 amino acids. V lost 0 bases and J 0 bases, leaving 12 bases between the germline ends. In DNA, the CDR3 is TGCGCCAGCAGCCAAGATATCGCAGGTCTCTCTGGAAACACCATATATTTT. Its protein is CASSQDIAGLSGNTIYF.

This chain connects TRBV7-9 to TRBJ1-4; the D is unclear. The germline CDR1 and CDR2 sequences are SEHNR and FQNEAQ (reference sequence). There are 15 residues in the CDR3. V gave up 3 bases and J gave up 4 bases, with 12 bases separating them. CDR3 residues: CASSFGYGVNEKLFF. CDR3 DNA: TGTGCCAGCAGCTTCGGTTACGGTGTTAATGAAAAACTGTTTTTT. The full variable domain, its missing parts supplied by reference TRBV7-9 and TRBJ1-4, is DTGVSQNPRHKITKRGQNVTFRCDPISEHNRLYWYRQTLGQGPEFLTYFQNEAQLEKSRLLSDRFSAERPKGSFSTLEIQRTEQGDSAMYLCASSFGYGVNEKLFFGSGTQLSVL.

Turning to this clone: One end of the junction varies from germline; a read error may be responsible. The chain employs TRBV7-3 and TRBJ2-7; TRBD1 matches 7 bases. The CDR3 spans 12 residues. Germline V gene sequence: CDR1 SGHTA, CDR2 FQGTGA. The CDR3 DNA follows: TGTGCCAGCAGCTCAACGGGACAGATTTTCTTTTTC. This translates into CASSSTGQIFFF.

V usage is TRBV10-3 and J usage is TRBJ2-1; 10 positions match TRBD2. The CDR3 totals 14 residues. V lost 10 bases to trimming and J lost 1 base; unmatched junction nucleotides: 4. From germline, CDR1 is ENHRY and CDR2 SYGVKD. In nucleotides, the CDR3 is TGTGCCACCCAACTAGCGGGGTCCTACAATGAGCAGTTCTTC. It codes for CATQLAGSYNEQFF.

The chain combines TRBV9 with TRBJ2-7; D is possibly TRBD2 (6 bases). This CDR3 contains 17 residues. The germline V gene has CDR1 SGDLS and CDR2 YYNGEE. The germline V and J ends were trimmed by 0 bases and 3 bases, with 19 bases remaining between them. CDR3 sequence (DNA): TGTGCCAGCAGCGTAGGCAGGTGGTCGGGAGAAGTCTACGAGCAGTACTTC. Amino acid sequence: CASSVGRWSGEVYEQYF. The variable domain in full, completed from reference TRBV9 and TRBJ2-7, reads DSGVTQTPKHLITATGQRVTLRCSPRSGDLSVYWYQQSLDQGLQFLIQYYNGEERAKGNILERFSAQQFPDLHSELNLSSLELGDSALYFCASSVGRWSGEVYEQYFGPGTRLTVT.

The J gene is TRBJ1-1, the V gene TRBV5-1; D perhaps matches TRBD1 (5 bases). The CDR3 is 14 residues long. V shed 1 base and J shed 1 base, with 8 bases lying between them. CDR1 and CDR2 from the germline V gene are SGHRS and YFSETQ. The CDR3 protein is CASSLSQENTEAFF. The CDR3 DNA is TGCGCCAGCAGCTTGTCACAGGAGAACACTGAAGCTTTCTTT.

The gene calls are TRBV5-4 and TRBJ1-3, with a possible D match to TRBD1 (6 bases). CDR1 and CDR2 (germline): SGHNT, YYREEE (reference sequence). Trimming left V 5 bases short and J 5 bases short, with 17 bases between. This CDR3 is 15 amino acids long. The CDR3 bases are TGTGCCAGCAGTGAGAAGGGGGAGAAAAGAAACACCATATATTTT. Protein sequence: CASSEKGEKRNTIYF.

This clone has only a few counts. This chain links TRBV7-9 with TRBJ2-1; 15 bases match TRBD2. V lost 5 bases, J lost 9 bases, and 8 bases stayed unmatched. The CDR3 loop spans 16 amino acids. Germline CDR1 is SEHNR and CDR2 is FQNEAQ (reference sequence). CDR3 bases: TGTGCCAGCAGCCCCCGATGGACTAGCGGGAGGGGTGAGCAGTTCTTC. Protein: CASSPRWTSGRGEQFF.